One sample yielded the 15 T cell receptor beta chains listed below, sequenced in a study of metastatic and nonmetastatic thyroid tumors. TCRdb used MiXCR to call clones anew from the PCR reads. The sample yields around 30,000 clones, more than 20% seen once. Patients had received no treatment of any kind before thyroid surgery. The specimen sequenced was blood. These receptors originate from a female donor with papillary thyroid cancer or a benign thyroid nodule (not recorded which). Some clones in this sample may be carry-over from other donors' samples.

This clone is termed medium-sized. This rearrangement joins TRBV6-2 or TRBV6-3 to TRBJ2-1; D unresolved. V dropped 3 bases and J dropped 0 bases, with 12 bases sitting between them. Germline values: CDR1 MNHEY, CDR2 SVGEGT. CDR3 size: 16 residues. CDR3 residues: CASSYKPFSSYNEQFF. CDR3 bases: TGTGCCAGCAGTTATAAACCATTCAGCTCCTACAATGAGCAGTTCTTC.

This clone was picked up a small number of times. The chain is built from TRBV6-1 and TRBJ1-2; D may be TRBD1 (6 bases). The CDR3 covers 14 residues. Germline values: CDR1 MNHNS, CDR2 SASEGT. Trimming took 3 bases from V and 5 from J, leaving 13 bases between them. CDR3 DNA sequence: TGTGCCAGCAGTGAGACAGGCACTCCTTATGGCTACACCTTC. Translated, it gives CASSETGTPYGYTF.

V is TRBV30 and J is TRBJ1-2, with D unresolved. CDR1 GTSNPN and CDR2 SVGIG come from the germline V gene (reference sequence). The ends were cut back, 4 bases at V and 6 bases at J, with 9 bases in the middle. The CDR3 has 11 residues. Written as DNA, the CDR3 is TGTGCCTGGACCACGACGGATGGCTACACCTTC. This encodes CAWTTTDGYTF.

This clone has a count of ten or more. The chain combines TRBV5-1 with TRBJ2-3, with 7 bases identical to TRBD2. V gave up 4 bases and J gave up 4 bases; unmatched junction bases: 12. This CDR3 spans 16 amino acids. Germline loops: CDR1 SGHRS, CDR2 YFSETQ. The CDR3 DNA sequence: TGCGCCAGCAGCCTGTCCGTAAAGCGGGAAGCAGATACGCAGTATTTT. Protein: CASSLSVKREADTQYF.

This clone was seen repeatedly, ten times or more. The CDR3 nucleotides are TGTGCCATCAGTGGGGACATTGGCAATCAGCCCCAGCATTTT. The encoded protein is CAISGDIGNQPQHF. The J gene is TRBJ1-5, the V gene TRBV10-3, with D possibly being TRBD1 (6 bases). V was trimmed by 4 bases and J by 2 bases, leaving 9 bases between them. Per the germline V gene, CDR1 is ENHRY and CDR2 is SYGVKD. CDR3 length equals 14 residues.

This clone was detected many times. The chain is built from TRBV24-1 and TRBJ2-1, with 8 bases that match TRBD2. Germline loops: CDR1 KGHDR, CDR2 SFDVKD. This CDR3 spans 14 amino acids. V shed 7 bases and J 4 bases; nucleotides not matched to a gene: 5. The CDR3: CATRTGGGYNEQFF. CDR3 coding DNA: TGTGCCACCAGGACGGGAGGGGGGTACAATGAGCAGTTCTTC.

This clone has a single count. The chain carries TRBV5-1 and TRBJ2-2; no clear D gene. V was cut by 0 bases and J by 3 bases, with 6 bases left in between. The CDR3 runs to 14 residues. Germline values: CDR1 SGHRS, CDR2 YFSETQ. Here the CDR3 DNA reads TGCGCCAGCAGCTTGGCCGGCTACACCGGGGAGCTGTTTTTT. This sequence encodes CASSLAGYTGELFF.

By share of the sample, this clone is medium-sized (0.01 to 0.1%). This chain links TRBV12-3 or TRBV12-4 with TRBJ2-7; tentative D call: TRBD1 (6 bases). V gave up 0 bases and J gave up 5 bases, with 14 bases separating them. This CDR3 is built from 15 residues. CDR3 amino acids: CASSLAGADTNEQYF. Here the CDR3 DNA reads TGTGCCAGCAGTTTAGCGGGGGCGGACACCAACGAGCAGTACTTC.

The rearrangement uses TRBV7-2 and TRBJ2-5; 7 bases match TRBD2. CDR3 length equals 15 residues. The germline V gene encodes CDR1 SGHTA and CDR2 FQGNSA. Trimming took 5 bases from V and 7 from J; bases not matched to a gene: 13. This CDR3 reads CASSIGSGTGGTQYF. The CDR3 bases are TGTGCCAGCAGCATCGGGTCAGGGACGGGAGGGACCCAGTACTTC.

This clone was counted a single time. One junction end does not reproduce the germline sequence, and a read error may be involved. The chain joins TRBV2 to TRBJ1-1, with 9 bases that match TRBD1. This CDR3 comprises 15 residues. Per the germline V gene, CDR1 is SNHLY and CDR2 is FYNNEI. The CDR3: CASSGQGGEGTEALF. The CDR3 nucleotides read TGTGCCAGCAGTGGACAGGGGGGCGAGGGGACTGAAGCTTTATTT.

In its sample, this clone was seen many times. CDR3 in amino acids: CSASPQGEAFF. The CDR3 DNA sequence: TGCAGTGCTAGTCCCCAGGGGGAAGCTTTCTTT. This chain connects TRBV20-1 to TRBJ1-1; maybe TRBD1 (6 bases). V was shortened by 3 bases and J by 8 bases, with 10 bases between the two germline ends. Germline V gene sequence: CDR1 DFQATT, CDR2 SNEGSKA (reference sequence). The CDR3 spans 11 residues.

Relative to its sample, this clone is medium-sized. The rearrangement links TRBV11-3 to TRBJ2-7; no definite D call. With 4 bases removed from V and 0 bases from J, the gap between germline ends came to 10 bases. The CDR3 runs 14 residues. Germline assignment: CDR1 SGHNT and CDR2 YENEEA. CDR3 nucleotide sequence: TGTGCCAGCAGCTCGGACCAGAACTCCTACGAGCAGTACTTC. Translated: CASSSDQNSYEQYF.

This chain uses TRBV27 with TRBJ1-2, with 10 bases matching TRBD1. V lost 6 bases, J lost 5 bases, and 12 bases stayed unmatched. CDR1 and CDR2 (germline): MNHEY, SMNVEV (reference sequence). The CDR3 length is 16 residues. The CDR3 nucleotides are TGTGCCAGCAGCTCATCCGGGACAGGGGACTTGTATGGCTACACCTTC. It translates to CASSSSGTGDLYGYTF.

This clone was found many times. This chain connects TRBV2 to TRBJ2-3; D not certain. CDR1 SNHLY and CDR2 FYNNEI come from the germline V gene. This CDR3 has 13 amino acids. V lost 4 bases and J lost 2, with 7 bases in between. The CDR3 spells CASSGGPTDTQYF. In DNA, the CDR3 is TGTGCCAGCAGTGGTGGGCCCACAGATACGCAGTATTTT.

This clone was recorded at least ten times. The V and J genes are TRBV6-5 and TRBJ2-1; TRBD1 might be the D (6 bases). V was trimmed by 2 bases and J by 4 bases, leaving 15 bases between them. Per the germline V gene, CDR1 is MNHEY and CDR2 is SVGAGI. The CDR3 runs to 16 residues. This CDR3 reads CASSYRATGLYNEQFF. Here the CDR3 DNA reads TGTGCCAGCAGTTACCGAGCGACAGGACTGTACAATGAGCAGTTCTTC.